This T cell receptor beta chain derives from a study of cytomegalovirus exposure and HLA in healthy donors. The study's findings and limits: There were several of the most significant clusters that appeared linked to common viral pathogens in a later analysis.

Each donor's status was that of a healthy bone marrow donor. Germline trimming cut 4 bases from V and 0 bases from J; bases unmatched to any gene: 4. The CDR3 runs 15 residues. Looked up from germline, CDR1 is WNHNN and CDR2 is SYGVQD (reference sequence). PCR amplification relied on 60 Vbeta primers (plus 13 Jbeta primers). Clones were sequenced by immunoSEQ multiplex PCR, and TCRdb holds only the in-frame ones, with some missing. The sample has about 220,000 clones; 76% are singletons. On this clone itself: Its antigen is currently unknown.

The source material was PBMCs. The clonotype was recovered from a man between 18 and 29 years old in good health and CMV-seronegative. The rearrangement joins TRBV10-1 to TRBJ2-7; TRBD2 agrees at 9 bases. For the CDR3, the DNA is TGCGCCAGCAGTGTAGCGGGAGCCAACTCCTACGAGCAGTACTTC. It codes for CASSVAGANSYEQYF.